These 19 T cell receptor beta chains share one sample of origin, sequenced in a study of T-cell reconstitution after alpha-beta-depleted transplantation in children. The authors prepared the TCRbeta library with unique molecular identifiers. One entry per CDR3 protein results from TCRdb running MiXCR on the PCR reads. This table has under 850,000 distinct CDR3 sequences, around 12% appearing once. The sequenced sample was PBMCs, obtained before TCRalphabeta/CD19-depleted stem cell transplant. Receptors were obtained from a girl aged 2-10 years with congenital amegakaryocytic thrombocytopenia, due to receive a stem cell transplant.

The chain joins TRBV5-1 to TRBJ2-5; 12 nucleotides line up with TRBD2. Germline CDR1 SGHRS, CDR2 YFSETQ. The CDR3 has 17 amino acids. V trimming: 0 bases; J trimming: 5 bases; junction bases outside the gene matches: 8. The CDR3 region is CASSLESSGRAGETQYF. In nucleotides, the CDR3 is TGCGCCAGCAGCTTGGAATCTAGCGGGAGGGCCGGGGAGACCCAGTACTTC.

This clonotype has ten or more counts. The rearrangement joins TRBV5-1 to TRBJ2-3, with D possibly being TRBD1 or TRBD2 (5 bases each). The V gene's germline CDR1 is SGHRS and CDR2 YFSETQ. The V end was cut by 2 bases, the J end by 6 bases, with 19 bases between. CDR3 length: 16 amino acids. CDR3 nucleotide sequence: TGCGCCAGCAGCTTAATTCCCCGGGACCCGACGGATACGCAGTATTTT. Encoded protein: CASSLIPRDPTDTQYF.

The sample holds many counts of this clonotype. The chain links TRBV12-3 or TRBV12-4 to TRBJ2-7, with D maybe TRBD1 (6 bases). Deletions cut 8 bases from V and 5 bases from J, with 10 bases between. The CDR3 is 11 residues long. In DNA, the CDR3 is TGTGCCAGCGTGGGGGCCCACGAGCAGTACTTC. The encoded protein is CASVGAHEQYF.

This rearrangement joins TRBV30 to TRBJ1-5, with TRBD1 identical over 8 bases. CDR1 GTSNPN and CDR2 SVGIG come from the germline V gene (reference sequence). The CDR3 is made up of 14 amino acids. V shed 4 bases and J 2 bases; nucleotides not matched to a gene: 4. The CDR3 loop is CAWNGQGGNQPQHF. CDR3 bases: TGTGCCTGGAACGGACAGGGAGGCAATCAGCCCCAGCATTTT. Full variable domain (outside the CDR3, taken from reference TRBV30 and TRBJ1-5): SQTIHQWPATLVQPVGSPLSLECTVEGTSNPNLYWYRQAAGRGLQLLFYSVGIGQISSEVPQNLSASRPQDRQFILSSKKLLLSDSGFYLCAWNGQGGNQPQHFGDGTRLSIL.

Written as DNA, the CDR3 is TGTGCCAGCAGCAAACAGGTTCAAGAGACCCAGTACTTC. As protein: CASSKQVQETQYF. The V call is TRBV5-6, the J call TRBJ2-5, with TRBD1 as a possible D gene (5 bases). The germline V and J ends were trimmed by 4 bases and 2 bases, with 9 bases remaining between them. The CDR3 is made up of 13 amino acids. Germline V CDR1 and CDR2: SGHDT, YYEEEE.

The gene calls are TRBV5-5 and TRBJ1-1; a possible D gene is TRBD1 (5 bases). Trimming took 4 bases from V and 6 from J, leaving 13 bases between them. This CDR3 region has 13 residues. Germline assignment: CDR1 SGHKS and CDR2 YYEKEE (reference sequence). Written as DNA, the CDR3 is TGTGCCAGCAGCGCAGGCTGGGACCCTGAAGCTTTCTTT. This translates into CASSAGWDPEAFF.

This clonotype was picked up many times. V gene TRBV3-1 combines with J gene TRBJ1-2; 8 positions match TRBD1. This CDR3 comprises 14 residues. Germline trimming cut 3 bases from V and 8 bases from J; bases unmatched to any gene: 8. Germline CDR1 and CDR2: LGHDT and YNNKEL (reference sequence). CDR3 sequence reads: CASSHPDRARGYTF. The CDR3 DNA reads TGTGCCAGCAGCCACCCGGACAGGGCCAGAGGCTACACCTTC. The full variable domain, its missing parts supplied by reference TRBV3-1 and TRBJ1-2, is DTAVSQTPKYLVTQMGNDKSIKCEQNLGHDTMYWYKQDSKKFLKIMFSYNNKELIINETVPNRFSPKSPDKAHLNLHINSLELGDSAVYFCASSHPDRARGYTFGSGTRLTVV.

This chain links TRBV5-5 with TRBJ2-7, with TRBD2 matching 13 bases. J lost 7 bases, V lost 1 base, and 11 bases had no gene match. Germline CDR1 and CDR2: SGHKS and YYEKEE (reference sequence). The CDR3 spans 17 residues. This CDR3 reads CASSLILRTSGRGEQYF. The CDR3 nucleotides are TGTGCCAGCAGCTTGATCCTAAGGACTAGCGGGAGAGGGGAGCAGTACTTC. The entire variable domain, with the rest obtained from reference TRBV5-5 and TRBJ2-7, is as follows: DAGVTQSPTHLIKTRGQQVTLRCSPISGHKSVSWYQQVLGQGPQFIFQYYEKEERGRGNFPDRFSARQFPNYSSELNVNALLLGDSALYLCASSLILRTSGRGEQYFGPGTRLTVT.

This clonotype has ten or more counts. The chain carries TRBV24-1 and TRBJ2-3; 13 nucleotides line up with TRBD2. Germline V gene sequence: CDR1 KGHDR, CDR2 SFDVKD. CDR3 length: 19 residues. V was clipped by 4 bases and J by 2 bases; unmatched bases: 11. CDR3 sequence (DNA): TGTGCCACCAGTGACCCCATACCGGGACTAGCGGGGACCACAGATACGCAGTATTTT. Translating gives CATSDPIPGLAGTTDTQYF.

This clonotype occurred a few times. V gene TRBV5-1 combines with J gene TRBJ2-2, with a possible D match to TRBD1 (6 bases). Per germline, CDR1 SGHRS and CDR2 YFSETQ. V lost 4 bases, J lost 1 base, and 17 bases lay in between. The CDR3 totals 17 residues. The CDR3 sequence is CASSPLLLGQNTGELFF. DNA for the CDR3: TGCGCCAGCAGCCCACTACTTTTGGGACAGAACACCGGGGAGCTGTTTTTT.

The chain carries TRBV12-3 or TRBV12-4 and TRBJ2-1; 8 bases agree with TRBD2. V was pared by 7 bases and J by 8 bases, with 16 bases of the junction left unmatched. The CDR3 sequence is 16 residues long. The chain's CDR3 is CASKVEREPPPDEQFF. CDR3 DNA sequence: TGTGCCAGCAAGGTTGAGCGGGAGCCCCCCCCAGATGAGCAGTTCTTC.

The genes are TRBV5-6 and TRBJ1-1; D is ambiguous. The V gene lost 1 base and the J gene lost 9 bases, with 16 bases spanning the gap. Germline-derived CDR1 and CDR2 are SGHDT and YYEEEE. The CDR3 runs 14 residues. The CDR3: CASSLTRTAEKAFF. CDR3 DNA sequence: TGTGCCAGCAGCTTGACACGGACGGCTGAAAAAGCTTTCTTT.

This clonotype was counted ten times or more. The rearrangement uses TRBV20-1 and TRBJ2-5, with D possibly matching TRBD1 (5 bases). The CDR3 is 14 amino acids. Between the trimmed V and J ends, which lost 3 bases and 7 bases, there was a span of 18 bases. Germline V gives CDR1 DFQATT, CDR2 SNEGSKA (reference sequence). CDR3 region: CSARDNWPAGTQYF. The CDR3, as DNA: TGCAGTGCTAGGGACAATTGGCCGGCCGGGACCCAGTACTTC.

The chain recombines TRBV30 with TRBJ2-7, with D unresolved. CDR1 is GTSNPN, CDR2 SVGIG, per germline (reference sequence). CDR3 length equals 12 residues. V was pared by 5 bases and J by 4 bases, with 12 bases between. The CDR3 bases are TGTGCCTGGGAGGCCGATCTTTACGAGCAGTACTTC. Its protein is CAWEADLYEQYF.

This clonotype was counted at least ten times. CDR3 region: CASSPGTYYGYTF. The CDR3 bases are TGTGCCAGCAGTCCCGGGACATACTATGGCTACACCTTC. The chain has TRBV12-3 or TRBV12-4 and TRBJ1-2; the D gene is possibly TRBD1 (6 bases). The V and J ends lost 5 bases and 3 bases respectively, with 10 bases between them. This CDR3 has 13 amino acids.

The V gene is TRBV20-1, the J gene TRBJ2-7; 7 nucleotides line up with TRBD2. V gave up 1 base and J gave up 2 bases; unmatched junction bases: 5. Per the germline V gene, CDR1 is DFQATT and CDR2 is SNEGSKA (reference sequence). This CDR3 is built from 14 residues. The CDR3 loop is CSARAGLHPYEQYF. For the CDR3, the DNA is TGCAGTGCTAGAGCGGGACTACACCCCTACGAGCAGTACTTC.

This clonotype was detected a few times. This chain links TRBV7-3 with TRBJ2-5; D assignment may be TRBD1 or TRBD2 (5 bases each). Between the trimmed V and J ends, which lost 2 bases and 2 bases, there was a span of 12 bases. The CDR3 consists of 15 residues. Germline V gene data show CDR1 as SGHTA and CDR2 as FQGTGA. In nucleotides, the CDR3 is TGTGCCAGCAGCTTATTGGGGGATCTTCAAGAGACCCAGTACTTC. It is translated as CASSLLGDLQETQYF.

This clonotype was seen at least ten times. CDR3 sequence reads: CSARPSLLRRPRTDTQYF. The CDR3 DNA is TGCAGTGCTAGGCCTTCTCTCTTACGGCGGCCTCGAACAGATACGCAGTATTTT. V usage is TRBV20-1 and J usage is TRBJ2-3; D is undetermined. The V end was cut by 3 bases, the J end by 3 bases, with 25 bases between. This CDR3 spans 18 amino acids. The germline V gene has CDR1 DFQATT and CDR2 SNEGSKA (reference sequence).

There are a few counts of this clonotype. A read error may explain this, as a much larger clone is one base away. J is TRBJ2-3 and V is TRBV7-6; 7 bases line up with TRBD2. The CDR3 contains 15 residues. V gave up 0 bases and J gave up 4 bases; unmatched junction bases: 4. CDR1 and CDR2 (germline): SGHVS, FNYEAQ. The CDR3: CASSLAGGSPDTQYF. CDR3 sequence (DNA): TGTGCCAGCAGCTTAGCTGGCGGGAGCCCAGATACGCAGTATTTT.